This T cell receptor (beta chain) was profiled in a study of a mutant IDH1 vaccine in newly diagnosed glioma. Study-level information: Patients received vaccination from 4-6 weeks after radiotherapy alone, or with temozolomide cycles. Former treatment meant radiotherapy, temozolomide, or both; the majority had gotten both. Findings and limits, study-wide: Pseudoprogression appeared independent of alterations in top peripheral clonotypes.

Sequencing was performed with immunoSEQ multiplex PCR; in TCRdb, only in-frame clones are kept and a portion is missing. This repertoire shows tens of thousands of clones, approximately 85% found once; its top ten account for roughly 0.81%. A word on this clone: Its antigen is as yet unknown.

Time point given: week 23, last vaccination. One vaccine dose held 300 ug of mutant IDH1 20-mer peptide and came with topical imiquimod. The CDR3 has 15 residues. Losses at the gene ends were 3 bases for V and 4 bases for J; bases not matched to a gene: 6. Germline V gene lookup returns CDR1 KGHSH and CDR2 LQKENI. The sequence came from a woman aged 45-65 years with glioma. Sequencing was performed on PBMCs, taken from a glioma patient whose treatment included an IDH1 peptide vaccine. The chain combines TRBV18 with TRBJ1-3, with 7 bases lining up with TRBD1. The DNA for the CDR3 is TGTGCCAGCTCACCGTTTACAGGGGAAGGAAACACCATATATTTT. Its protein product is CASSPFTGEGNTIYF.